These 19 T cell receptor beta chains originate from one sample sequenced in a study of T cell responses to AZD1222 COVID-19 vaccine. TCRdb's table, derived via immunoSEQ multiplex PCR, lists solely in-frame clones and lacks some. This table has roughly 110,000 clones, about 85% appearing once. The sample was peripheral blood, taken 28 days after the second AZD1222 dose. These receptors were collected from an adult who received the AZD1222 COVID-19 vaccine.

This chain joins TRBV5-6 and TRBJ2-2; tentative D call: TRBD1 (5 bases). Germline loops: CDR1 SGHDT, CDR2 YYEEEE. The CDR3 is 13 amino acids. Trimming cost V 0 bases and J 5 bases, with 5 bases left between them. CDR3 sequence: CASSLEGTGELFF. CDR3 in DNA: TGTGCCAGCAGCTTGGAGGGGACCGGGGAGCTGTTTTTT.

This chain links TRBV5-1 with TRBJ1-1; 8 bases fit TRBD1. The CDR3 runs to 14 residues. The V and J ends lost 7 bases and 4 bases, in that order; junction bases with no gene match: 9. CDR1 SGHRS and CDR2 YFSETQ come from the germline V gene. The CDR3 loop is CASGHRGGGTEAFF. CDR3 in DNA: TGCGCCAGCGGACACAGGGGGGGCGGCACTGAAGCTTTCTTT.

This chain uses TRBV19 with TRBJ1-6, with D possibly TRBD1 on 5 matching bases. Germline CDR1 and CDR2: LNHDA and SQIVND (reference sequence). The CDR3 has 14 residues. V lost 4 bases and J lost 3, with 7 bases in between. This CDR3 is CASSTTDYNSPLHF. In DNA, the CDR3 is TGTGCCAGTAGTACGACAGACTATAATTCACCCCTCCACTTT.

The V gene is TRBV5-4, the J gene TRBJ2-7; 7 nucleotides align to TRBD1. The CDR3 totals 15 residues. V lost 0 bases and J lost 4; bases outside the gene matches: 7. The germline gives CDR1 SGHNT, CDR2 YYREEE (reference sequence). CDR3 residues: CASSLAGGLEYEQYF. The CDR3 bases are TGTGCCAGCAGCTTGGCAGGGGGATTAGAGTACGAGCAGTACTTC.

The chain joins TRBV29-1 to TRBJ1-2, with TRBD1 matching 7 bases. V gave up 7 bases and J gave up 4 bases; unmatched junction bases: 3. Germline loops: CDR1 SQVTM, CDR2 ANQGSEA. CDR3 length: 11 residues. The CDR3 sequence: CSARDSYGYTF. In DNA form, the CDR3 reads TGCAGCGCCCGGGACAGCTATGGCTACACCTTC.

V is TRBV18 and J is TRBJ2-7, with TRBD1 matching over 8 bases. V lost 3 bases, J lost 4 bases, and 5 bases stayed unmatched. CDR1 is KGHSH and CDR2 is LQKENI in the germline V gene. This CDR3 contains 14 residues. CDR3 DNA sequence: TGTGCCAGCTCACCGGGGACAGGCCCGTACGAGCAGTACTTC. This encodes CASSPGTGPYEQYF.

In this sample, this clone turned up once. The chain recombines TRBV18 with TRBJ1-5; no clear D. The length of the CDR3 is 14 residues. V was clipped by 3 bases and J by 6 bases, with 12 bases between them. Germline V lookup: CDR1 KGHSH, CDR2 LQKENI. The CDR3 nucleotides are TGTGCCAGCTCACCCAACCAGGAGGGTCAGCCCCAGCATTTT. Its protein is CASSPNQEGQPQHF.

The sample holds one count of this clone. This rearrangement joins TRBV27 to TRBJ1-1; D is undetermined. The germline gives CDR1 MNHEY, CDR2 SMNVEV (reference sequence). This CDR3 region has 13 residues. V was clipped by 2 bases and J by 6 bases, with 10 bases between them. The CDR3, as DNA: TGTGCCAGCAGTTTAGCCTTCACATCTGAAGCTTTCTTT. Translated: CASSLAFTSEAFF.

CDR3 sequence reads: CASSLGTNRADTQYF. Here the CDR3 DNA reads TGTGCCAGCAGTTTAGGGACTAACCGCGCGGATACGCAGTATTTT. The genes are TRBV28 and TRBJ2-3; 7 bases align to TRBD2. Germline CDR1 is MDHEN and CDR2 is SYDVKM. The CDR3 is 15 residues long. The V and J ends lost 2 bases and 6 bases, in that order; junction bases with no gene match: 8.

This clone was counted once. The chain carries TRBV11-2 and TRBJ2-5, with a possible D match to TRBD1 (6 bases). CDR1 is SGHAT, CDR2 FQNNGV, per germline. The CDR3 contains 15 residues. The V end was cut by 1 base, the J end by 4 bases, with 13 bases between. In nucleotides, the CDR3 is TGTGCCAGCAGCTTAGGGCCAGGGGTTGGAGAGACCCAGTACTTC. This gives the protein CASSLGPGVGETQYF. Full variable domain (outside the CDR3, taken from reference TRBV11-2 and TRBJ2-5): EAGVAQSPRYKIIEKRQSVAFWCNPISGHATLYWYQQILGQGPKLLIQFQNNGVVDDSQLPKDRFSAERLKGVDSTLKIQPAKLEDSAVYLCASSLGPGVGETQYFGPGTRLLVL.

The chain is built from TRBV2 and TRBJ2-7, with D unclear. This CDR3 has 14 amino acids. Per the germline V gene, CDR1 is SNHLY and CDR2 is FYNNEI. V was trimmed by 7 bases and J by 0 bases, leaving 13 bases between them. CDR3 loop: CASIRLTSSYEQYF. CDR3 nucleotides: TGTGCCAGCATACGATTAACGAGCTCCTACGAGCAGTACTTC.

This rearrangement joins TRBV5-1 to TRBJ2-3; D perhaps matches TRBD1 (5 bases). The CDR3 consists of 13 residues. CDR1 is SGHRS and CDR2 is YFSETQ in the germline V gene. Trimming stripped 7 bases from V and 5 bases from J, with 14 bases between. CDR3 in DNA: TGCGCCAGCGCCCGTGGGGCAGGAGATACGCAGTATTTT. This sequence encodes CASARGAGDTQYF.

This chain joins TRBV7-9 and TRBJ1-1, with 7 bases matching TRBD1. With V trimmed by 5 bases and J by 3 bases, 15 bases remained unmatched. The CDR3 spans 17 residues. Germline V gene data show CDR1 as SEHNR and CDR2 as FQNEAQ (reference sequence). CDR3 nucleotides: TGTGCCAGCAGCCCCCCACACAGGGGAGATAGAGACACTGAAGCTTTCTTT. Its translation: CASSPPHRGDRDTEAFF. The full variable domain, completed using reference TRBV7-9 and TRBJ1-1, is DTGVSQNPRHKITKRGQNVTFRCDPISEHNRLYWYRQTLGQGPEFLTYFQNEAQLEKSRLLSDRFSAERPKGSFSTLEIQRTEQGDSAMYLCASSPPHRGDRDTEAFFGQGTRLTVV.

V and J are TRBV3-1 (or the pseudogene TRBV3-2) and TRBJ2-2; TRBD1 aligns across 9 bases. The CDR3 length is 14 residues. Germline assignment: CDR1 LGHDT and CDR2 YNNKEL (reference sequence). Trimming at V came to 4 bases and at J to 5 bases, leaving 2 bases not matched to a gene. The CDR3 protein is CASSPGTGTGELFF. DNA for the CDR3: TGTGCCAGCAGCCCCGGGACAGGGACCGGGGAGCTGTTTTTT.

In DNA form, the CDR3 reads TGCGCCAGCAGTAATTCTGGAAACACCATATATTTT. Amino acid sequence: CASSNSGNTIYF. V and J are TRBV10-2 and TRBJ1-3, with D uncertain. Deletions cut 5 bases from V and 1 base from J, with 3 bases between. Germline V gene data show CDR1 as WSHSY and CDR2 as SAAADI. CDR3 length equals 12 residues.

V usage is TRBV5-8 and J usage is TRBJ2-5; D is perhaps TRBD1 (5 bases). The V end lost 4 bases, the J end lost 2 bases, and 12 bases lay between the germline ends. The CDR3 loop spans 14 amino acids. CDR1 is SGHTS, CDR2 YDEGEE, per germline. The CDR3 reads CASSPRTYQETQYF. The CDR3 coding sequence is TGTGCCAGCAGCCCAAGGACATATCAAGAGACCCAGTACTTC.

To note about this clone: The same CDR3 arises from other DNA sequences in this sample as well. V usage is TRBV3-1 (or the pseudogene TRBV3-2) and J usage is TRBJ1-1; D is perhaps TRBD1 (6 bases). CDR3 length: 14 amino acids. V lost 1 base and J lost 1, with 7 bases in between. Germline CDR1 and CDR2: LGHDT and YNNKEL (reference sequence). The CDR3 loop reads CASSQVGGNTEAFF. The CDR3 bases are TGTGCCAGCAGCCAAGTAGGGGGGAACACTGAAGCTTTCTTT.

This chain links TRBV12-5 with TRBJ2-5; possible D gene TRBD1, 6 bases. Germline V gives CDR1 LGHNT, CDR2 FRNRAP. Trimming took off 5 bases at V and 2 bases at J, with 12 bases between the two ends. The CDR3 is 14 residues long. The CDR3 sequence: CASGTPGQQETQYF. CDR3 coding DNA: TGTGCTAGTGGTACCCCGGGACAACAAGAGACCCAGTACTTC.

V usage is TRBV18 and J usage is TRBJ2-7, with D possibly being TRBD1 (7 bases). The CDR3 spans 14 residues. Germline assignment: CDR1 KGHSH and CDR2 LQKENI. Trimming shortened V by 5 bases and J by 3 bases, and 14 bases separated the two germline ends. The CDR3 region has the DNA TGTGCCAGCTCAGCGGGACAGACCAACTACGAGCAGTACTTC. This codes for CASSAGQTNYEQYF.